This T cell receptor beta chain was observed in a study of blood T cell repertoires in COVID-19. Overall study: Some COVID-19 samples were acute and others convalescent; all came from the United States, Italy and Spain. Sample material is recorded as cDNA or gDNA derived from T cells, B-cell-depleted T cells, or PBMCs.

Germline values: CDR1 SGHRS, CDR2 YFSETQ. V was trimmed by 4 bases and J by 12 bases, leaving 17 bases between them. The CDR3 has 14 residues. Original processing notes: For nucleated cells, counts were estimated from reference gene primer amplification. Repertoires were generated with immunoSEQ multiplex PCR, while TCRdb's copy carries only in-frame clones and drops some. That table is the source of V, J and clone size, and D and trimming were worked out from the DNA. The table lists roughly 81,000 clones, about 80% of them singletons. Sequencing used peripheral blood. The rearrangement links TRBV5-1 to TRBJ1-6, with D perhaps matching TRBD1 (6 bases). The sequence derives from a woman aged 70-85 years with acute or convalescent COVID-19. The CDR3 DNA reads TGCGCCAGCAGCCCGGACAGTCCTAATAGACCCCTCCACTTT. As protein: CASSPDSPNRPLHF.